The T cell receptor beta chain under discussion was sequenced for a study of T cell repertoires in cytomegalovirus infection. Study as a whole: Evidence of both CMV infection and a matching HLA type came from public TCR beta signatures.

The CDR3 is made up of 16 amino acids. With 0 bases removed from V and 0 bases from J, the gap between germline ends came to 8 bases. Germline loops: CDR1 LGHNA, CDR2 YSLEER. TCRdb redid the calling of the reads with MiXCR, one entry per CDR3 protein. The table shows hundreds of thousands of distinct CDR3 sequences, with about 17% occurring only once. The sequenced material came from PBMCs. The rearrangement links TRBV4-3 to TRBJ2-2; tentatively, D is TRBD2 (5 bases). This sequence originates from a human donor in good health (CMV status not recorded). Some clones in this sample may be carry-over from other donors' samples. The chain's CDR3 is CASSQELVANTGELFF. In DNA, the CDR3 is TGCGCCAGCAGCCAAGAACTAGTTGCGAACACCGGGGAGCTGTTTTTT.